Below, 24 T cell receptor beta chains from the same sample are listed, as sequenced in a study of tumor-infiltrating lymphocytes in primary liver carcinoma (dated by TCRdb to between 2016 and 2019). The listed sequencing device is Illumina HiSeq 2500. TCRbeta-specific cDNA was reverse-transcribed from 500 to 550 ng total RNA using a constant-region primer and ProtoScript II reverse transcriptase. TCRbeta libraries were built with three nested multiplex PCR rounds, a slightly modified ARM-PCR procedure. Multiplex TRBV1-TRBV30 forward primers and a Cbeta reverse primer were used in the first two PCR rounds, each of which was run for 9 to 11 cycles. Through fastp at Q25 and MiXCR, TCRdb rebuilt clones from the public reads, retaining in-frame beta chains. Every distinct CDR3 protein forms one entry, paired with its most common genes and DNA. Across this sample there are tens of thousands of distinct CDR3 sequences, with 70% to 85% seen only once. The ten largest account for just over 55% of the sample.

Total RNA and DNA were co-extracted without cell sorting from roughly 20-30 mg of bulk tissue using the AllPrep DNA/RNA mini kit. Material: liver tumor tissue from sampling region 2. Taken with the paper, the label for cell subset or site translates to: tumor region T2, inferior pole. The receptors here all came from a man aged 35 to 55 with primary liver carcinoma and hepatitis B virus infection.

A single count supports this clonotype. An end of the junction differs from the germline gene, which may be a read error. V gene TRBV6-5 combines with J gene TRBJ1-5; D uncertain. The germline V gene has CDR1 MNHEY and CDR2 SVGAGI. The CDR3 has 14 amino acids. The CDR3 region is CTSSYAPNNQPQHF. CDR3 DNA sequence: TGTACCAGCAGTTACGCTCCGAACAATCAGCCCCAGCATTTT.

A word on this clonotype: The junction differs from germline at one of its ends, possibly a read error. The J gene is TRBJ1-4, the V gene TRBV6-5, with 8 bases aligning to TRBD1. Germline V gene data show CDR1 as MNHEY and CDR2 as SVGAGI. The CDR3 runs to 15 residues. As DNA, the CDR3 is TGTGCCAGCAGCCTTACGACAGGGGTTAATGAAAAACCGTTTTTT. Its translation: CASSLTTGVNEKPFF.

Points on this clonotype: A much larger clone differs from this one at a single base, so this may be a read error. The chain joins TRBV11-2 to TRBJ2-1; a weak D match, TRBD2 (6 bases). This CDR3 has 15 residues. Germline CDR1 is SGHAT and CDR2 is FQNNGV. The CDR3 here is CVSSPGTSSYNEQFF. CDR3 coding DNA: TGTGTCAGCAGCCCCGGGACTTCTTCCTACAATGAGCAGTTCTTC.

This clonotype was observed a few times. This could be a read error, since a much larger clone is one nucleotide away. The V call is TRBV5-1, the J call TRBJ1-4; 8 bases map to TRBD1. The CDR3 is made up of 16 amino acids. The germline V gene has CDR1 SGHRS and CDR2 YFSETQ. The CDR3 region has the DNA TGCGCCAGCAGCCGTCAGGGGGCATCAACTGATGAAAAACTGTTTTTT. This codes for CASSRQGASTDEKLFF.

The chain carries TRBV30 and TRBJ1-1; D may be TRBD1 (5 bases). The CDR3 is made up of 12 amino acids. Germline V CDR1 and CDR2: GTSNPN, SVGIG (reference sequence). Trimming cost V 0 bases and J 7 bases, with 9 bases left between them. CDR3: CAWSVRTNEAFF. The DNA of the CDR3 is TGTGCCTGGAGTGTACGGACAAATGAAGCTTTCTTT.

This clonotype has just one count. Mismatch with germline at one junction end may stem from a read error. The rearrangement links TRBV11-2 to TRBJ2-2; tentative D call: TRBD2 (5 bases). The CDR3 runs to 16 residues. CDR1 is SGHAT, CDR2 FQNNGV, per germline. The CDR3 DNA reads as TGTGCCAGCAACCTACAAAGCGGTGGTCTGACCGGGGAACTGTTTTTT. It encodes CASNLQSGGLTGELFF. The variable domain in full, completed from reference TRBV11-2 and TRBJ2-2, reads EAGVAQSPRYKIIEKRQSVAFWCNPISGHATLYWYQQILGQGPKLLIQFQNNGVVDDSQLPKDRFSAERLKGVDSTLKIQPAKLEDSAVYLCASNLQSGGLTGELFFGEGSRLTVL.

Comments on this clonotype: One end of the junction fails to match germline, which may point to a read error. This chain joins TRBV29-1 and TRBJ2-3, with D perhaps matching TRBD2 (6 bases). Germline CDR1 reads SQVTM; CDR2 reads ANQGSEA. The CDR3 contains 14 residues. The CDR3 DNA follows: TGCAGCGTTTCAGGGAGGTGGCGAGTAGATACGCACTATTTT. It encodes CSVSGRWRVDTHYF.

This clonotype was seen more than once but under ten times. A clone one base away is much larger, so this may be a read error. The chain combines TRBV14 with TRBJ2-7; possibly TRBD2 for D (6 bases). The V and J ends lost 2 bases and 6 bases respectively, with 14 bases between them. CDR3 size: 14 residues. Germline V lookup: CDR1 SGHDN, CDR2 FVKESK. The CDR3, as DNA: TGTGCCAGCAGCCAAATTGCTAGCGTCGGCGAGCAGTACTTC. As protein: CASSQIASVGEQYF.

Concerning this clonotype itself: Relative to the germline gene, one junction end is altered; a read error may explain this. DNA for the CDR3: TGTGTCAGCAGTACACAGGTTGGAAACGAGCAGTACTTC. It encodes CVSSTQVGNEQYF. This chain uses TRBV11-2 with TRBJ2-7; tentative D call: TRBD1 (5 bases). Germline lookup yields CDR1 SGHAT and CDR2 FQNNGV. CDR3 length equals 13 residues.

Comment on this clonotype: An end of the junction differs from the germline gene, which may be a read error. The chain has TRBV4-1 and TRBJ1-3; no reliable D call. The germline CDR1 and CDR2 sequences are MGHRA and YSYEKL. The CDR3 is 11 amino acids. CDR3 protein: CASGQSDTIYF. Here the CDR3 DNA reads TGCGCCAGCGGCCAATCTGACACCATATATTTT.

Ten or more counts support this clonotype. The chain uses TRBV4-3 and TRBJ2-7; D gene uncertain. CDR1 and CDR2 from the germline V gene are LGHNA and YSLEER. V lost 3 bases, J lost 6 bases, and 15 bases lay in between. This CDR3 contains 14 residues. The CDR3 DNA follows: TGCGCCAGCAGCCACCTGGGCGGAGCAGGCGAGCAGTACTTC. This codes for CASSHLGGAGEQYF.

About this clonotype: A much larger clonotype is one base distant, so this may be a read error. The chain employs TRBV11-3 and TRBJ2-1; D unresolved. Germline values: CDR1 SGHNT, CDR2 YENEEA. The CDR3 sequence is 14 residues long. CDR3 region: CARSQDASYNEQFF. The DNA of the CDR3 is TGCGCCAGAAGCCAAGATGCGTCCTACAATGAGCAGTTCTTC.

A note on this clonotype: At one end, the junction sequence differs from germline, possibly due to a read error. This sequence joins TRBV4-1 and TRBJ1-5; D gene uncertain. The germline V gene encodes CDR1 MGHRA and CDR2 YSYEKL. This CDR3 has 17 amino acids. This chain's CDR3 is CAISQQMTLYSNQPQHF. Written as DNA, the CDR3 is TGCGCCATCAGCCAGCAAATGACACTTTATAGTAATCAGCCCCAGCATTTT.

This clonotype was detected once. Relative to the germline gene, one junction end is altered; a read error may explain this. The chain links TRBV4-1 to TRBJ2-4; tentatively, D is TRBD2 (5 bases). Germline CDR1 MGHRA, CDR2 YSYEKL. This CDR3 spans 16 amino acids. The CDR3, as DNA: TGCGCCAGTAGCCAAGTAGGACTGTCGGCCAAAAACATTCAGTACTTC. This codes for CASSQVGLSAKNIQYF.

As to this clonotype: Since a much larger clone is just one base distant, this may be a read error. V and J are TRBV18 and TRBJ2-3, with TRBD2 matching 8 bases. The germline V gene has CDR1 KGHSH and CDR2 LQKENI. CDR3 length equals 13 residues. In nucleotides, the CDR3 is TGTGCCAGCTCTCAGCGGGAGACAGATATGCAGTATTTT. This translates into CASSQRETDMQYF.

Regarding this clonotype: This may come from a read error, since a much larger clone is one base off. This chain joins TRBV4-3 and TRBJ2-7; maybe TRBD1 (5 bases). The germline gives CDR1 LGHNA, CDR2 YSLEER. This CDR3 has 14 amino acids. The ends were cut back, 4 bases at V and 2 bases at J, with 12 bases in the middle. CDR3 protein: CASSPKDNTYEQYF. The CDR3 coding sequence is TGCGCCAGCAGCCCCAAGGACAACACCTACGAGCAGTACTTC.

Points on this clonotype: An end of the junction differs from the germline gene, which may be a read error. This sequence joins TRBV4-3 and TRBJ2-7; 7 positions agree with TRBD2. Germline CDR1 LGHNA, CDR2 YSLEER. CDR3 length: 16 amino acids. The CDR3 loop reads CASSYSLAEPPYEQYF. DNA of the CDR3: TGCGCGAGCAGTTATTCGCTAGCGGAGCCGCCCTACGAGCAATACTTC.

The chain joins TRBV11-1 to TRBJ1-6; no reliable D call. This CDR3 comprises 13 residues. With 5 bases removed from V and 9 bases from J, the gap between germline ends came to 11 bases. Germline lookup yields CDR1 SGHAT and CDR2 FQDESV (reference sequence). The CDR3 protein is CASSRALLSPLHF. The DNA of the CDR3 is TGTGCCAGCAGCCGGGCACTGCTTTCACCCCTCCACTTT.

Of note for this clonotype: A read error may produce the germline difference seen at one junction end. The V gene is TRBV11-2, the J gene TRBJ2-5; tentative D call: TRBD2 (6 bases). The J call is in doubt because the DNA end fits TRBJ2-1 better. The CDR3 contains 16 residues. Germline V CDR1 and CDR2: SGHAT, FQNNGV. The CDR3: CDSNQTPGAGKETQFF. CDR3 DNA: TGTGACAGCAACCAAACTCCTGGCGCGGGGAAAGAGACCCAGTTCTTC.

The chain employs TRBV6-6 and TRBJ2-7; 8 nucleotides align to TRBD2. The closer fit of TRBJ2-1 to the DNA end suggests the J call may be wrong. This CDR3 has 15 residues. The germline V gene encodes CDR1 MNHNY and CDR2 SVGAGI (reference sequence). The CDR3, as DNA: TGTGCCAGCAGTTCTAGGCGGGAGGTCTCCTACGAACAGTTCTTC. It is translated as CASSSRREVSYEQFF.

A remark on this clonotype: Relative to the germline gene, one junction end is altered; a read error may explain this. The V gene is TRBV5-5, the J gene TRBJ2-1; D gene ambiguous. The germline CDR1 and CDR2 sequences are SGHKS and YYEKEE (reference sequence). The CDR3 runs to 15 residues. The CDR3 nucleotides are TGTGCCAACAGCCCTGGATGGGGTTCCTACAATGAGCAGTTCTTC. Its translation: CANSPGWGSYNEQFF.

With respect to this clonotype: This sequence may be a read error, since a much larger clone differs from it by one base. The CDR3, as DNA: TGTGCCAACAGCACAGACTCGGACACCGGGGATCTGTTTTTT. Protein: CANSTDSDTGDLFF. The chain is built from TRBV11-2 and TRBJ2-2, with D possibly called TRBD1 or TRBD2 (5 bases each). The CDR3 length is 14 residues. Germline assignment: CDR1 SGHAT and CDR2 FQNNGV.

In this sample, this clonotype turned up a few times. A much larger clone lies one base from this, so it may be a read error. The J gene is TRBJ2-3, the V gene TRBV12-5; the D gene is possibly TRBD2 (5 bases). Germline loops: CDR1 LGHNT, CDR2 FRNRAP. This CDR3 spans 12 amino acids. V was trimmed by 6 bases and J by 11 bases, leaving 15 bases between them. DNA of the CDR3: TGTGCTAGTGGCTTCGGCGTGGGAGAGCAGTATTTT. It yields the protein CASGFGVGEQYF.

On this clonotype: Lacking the conserved final phenylalanine or tryptophan, this CDR3 likely reflects a read error. This sequence joins TRBV29-1 and TRBJ2-3; D is perhaps TRBD1 (5 bases). Germline V lookup: CDR1 SQVTM, CDR2 ANQGSEA. Trimming stripped 4 bases from V and 6 bases from J, with 11 bases between. This CDR3 is built from 12 residues. This CDR3 is CSVGQRGDTQYY. The CDR3 nucleotides are TGCAGCGTTGGACAGAGAGGCGATACGCAGTATTAT.